This T cell receptor beta chain was recovered during a study of vaccination and CD4 T cells after COVID-19. About the study: Treatment of control cultures consisted of a CEFX pool, an HIV-1 Nef pool, or no peptide.

The CDR3 runs to 17 residues. Per the germline V gene, CDR1 is LNHNV and CDR2 is YYDKDF (reference sequence). The V gene lost 1 base and the J gene lost 6 bases, with 19 bases spanning the gap. Cultured CD4+ T cell DNA was sequenced using the Oncomine TCR Beta short-read assay. From the PCR reads, TCRdb called clonotypes with MiXCR, one entry per CDR3 protein. There are over 20,000 distinct CDR3 sequences in the sample; around 30% occur only once, and approximately 9% lies in the top ten. Time point here: late sampling 161 to 241 days after vaccination in three convalescent patients. Specified treatment: approximately 9-day PBMC culture with coronavirus spike peptide pools or control peptides (ViraFEST assay). This clonotype was observed a few times. Its antigen is unidentified. Study results and limitations: There was no significant change from around 19 to 38 median reactive clonotypes.

Here the sequenced sample was CD4+ T cells from blood, cultured in vitro, taken about 7 months after SARS-CoV-2 vaccination. The source of this sequence is a human donor who had recovered from COVID-19. V gene TRBV15 combines with J gene TRBJ2-1; a weak D match, TRBD2 (7 bases). This CDR3 is CATSRAGRGGPLNEQFF. The CDR3 nucleotides read TGTGCCACCAGCAGAGCGGGGAGGGGGGGACCCCTCAATGAGCAGTTCTTC.